In its sample, the clone carrying this T cell receptor beta chain was seen a few times. The antigen is unknown. The junction departs from the called germline gene at one end, perhaps through a read error. This entry belongs to a study of identical twins. Whole-study results and caveats: Zero-insertion analyses were open to partial confounding by invariant MAIT and iNKT cells. Cord blood's abundant beta clonotypes had fewer insertions, unlike memory repertoires. Models predicted too little out-of-frame TCR alpha sharing in monozygotic twins.

CDR3 length: 15 amino acids. CDR1 and CDR2 from the germline V gene are SGHTA and FQGNSA. TCRdb reprocessed the 5' RACE reads via MiXCR and lists one record per CDR3 protein. This sample has approximately 680,000 distinct CDR3 sequences, with about 7% found just once. This same sample was also taken into another study, of yellow fever vaccine responses in identical twins.

The material sequenced was PBMCs. The receptor was isolated from a woman between 18 and 29 years old in good health. The chain links TRBV7-2 to TRBJ2-3; D may match TRBD1 or TRBD2 (6 bases each). CDR3: CSSSLGGPSRDTQYF. The CDR3 DNA is TGTTCCAGCAGCTTAGGGGGGCCCTCACGAGATACGCAGTATTTT.